This T cell receptor beta chain is drawn from a study of response to subunit inactivated influenza vaccine. CDR1 and CDR2 from the germline V gene are SGHTA and FQGNSA. V gave up 5 bases and J gave up 6 bases, with 14 bases separating them. The CDR3 is 14 residues long. A few counts support this clonotype. TCRdb reanalysed the RT-PCR reads using MiXCR and keeps one entry per CDR3 protein. This table has about 650,000 distinct CDR3 sequences, around 16% appearing once. The material sequenced was PBMCs from blood, taken 11 to 12 days after vaccination. The clonotype was recovered from a man over 45 who received an inactivated influenza vaccine. The chain joins TRBV7-2 to TRBJ2-1; D perhaps matches TRBD1 (6 bases). CDR3 sequence (DNA): TGTGCCAGCAGCCTATGGACAGAAAGCAATGAGCAGTTCTTC. It encodes CASSLWTESNEQFF.